The rows below give T cell receptor beta chains drawn from one sample of a study of control samples from healthy donors and cancer patients. Using immunoSEQ multiplex PCR, the repertoire was profiled, and TCRdb retains in-frame clones only, with some absent. The table lists about 88,000 clones, more than 85% of them singletons. The sample consisted of blood. These TCRs come from a man between 18 and 29 years old in good health. Both conserved end residues are part of each CDR3. The D gene is left open where the match is weak. The size entry is marked missing in some rows and otherwise reads once, few, many or a size class.

TRBJ1-2 - - TRBV9 14 TGTGCCAGCAGCGCCTCCGGGACACCCTATGGCTACACCTTC CASSASGTPYGYTF
TRBJ2-5 TRBD2 - TRBV7-2 17 TGTGCCAGCAGCTTAGTGGGAGGACTAGCGGGGGGCGACCCCCAGTACTTC CASSLVGGLAGGDPQYF
TRBJ1-5 TRBD1 - TRBV2 14 TGTGCCAGCAGTTCGACAGGGGCGAATCAGCCCCAGCATTTT CASSSTGANQPQHF
TRBJ2-1 - - TRBV14 13 TGTGCCAGCAGGGTCGGAAACTACAATGAGCAGTTCTTC CASRVGNYNEQFF
TRBJ2-1 TRBD2 - TRBV5-1 14 TGCGCCAGCAGCTTTAGCGGGAGGTTCAATGAGCAGTTCTTC CASSFSGRFNEQFF
TRBJ2-3 TRBD1 - TRBV5-1 15 TGCGCCAGCAGCCCCAGGGGACAGTACGGGGATACGCAGTATTTT CASSPRGQYGDTQYF
TRBJ2-5 - - TRBV6-5 14 TGTGCCAGCAGTTACCGGCAGCGACAAGAGACCCAGTACTTC CASSYRQRQETQYF
TRBJ2-7 TRBD1 - TRBV9 16 TGTGCCAGCAGCGTGGGAGCACAGGGGCCCAACTACGAGCAGTACTTC CASSVGAQGPNYEQYF
TRBJ1-4 - - TRBV10-3 18 TGTGCCATGACCCTAACCGGCGCGACGAGTGTAGCTAATGAAAAACTGTTTTTT CAMTLTGATSVANEKLFF
TRBJ1-4 TRBD1 - TRBV9 14 TGTGCCAGCAGCGAGGGGGCAGTTCAGGAAAAACTGTTTTTT CASSEGAVQEKLFF
TRBJ1-1 TRBD1 - TRBV5-6 16 TGTGCCAGCAGCTTGTCCTACGGGACAGGGGGCACTGAAGCTTTCTTT CASSLSYGTGGTEAFF
TRBJ1-1 TRBD1 - TRBV9 15 TGTGCCAGCAGCGCACATCAACAGGGGGCCACTGAAGCTTTCTTT CASSAHQQGATEAFF
TRBJ1-4 - once TRBV4-2 16 TGTGCCAGCAGCCTGGCTCCGGCGGCCTTTGGCGAAAAACTGTTTTTT CASSLAPAAFGEKLFF
TRBJ2-7 - - TRBV11-2 14 TGTGCCAGCAGCCGACCCTTAGGCTCCTACGAGCAGTACTTC CASSRPLGSYEQYF
TRBJ1-2 TRBD1 - TRBV25-1 14 TGTGCCAGCAGCGGGACAGGGGGTCCTTATGGCTACACCTTC CASSGTGGPYGYTF
TRBJ2-5 - - TRBV27 12 TGTGCCAGCGGGGGTCTCGGGGAGACCCAGTACTTC CASGGLGETQYF
TRBJ1-2 - - TRBV18 14 TGTGCCAGCTCACCACTACAAAGAGGACCAGCTAAGACCTTC CASSPLQRGPAKTF
TRBJ2-3 - - TRBV4-1 16 TGCGCCAGCAGCCAAGGCGGGACTTTCGTCACAGATACGCAGTATTTT CASSQGGTFVTDTQYF
TRBJ1-2 TRBD1 - TRBV5-1 15 TGCGCCAGCAACCTCACCCCTGAACAGGGGGGGGGCTACACCTTC CASNLTPEQGGGYTF
TRBJ2-3 - few TRBV5-1 15 TGCGCCAGCAGCCCCGGGACAATTAGCACAGATACGCAGTATTTT CASSPGTISTDTQYF
TRBJ1-4 TRBD1 few TRBV30 18 TGTGCCTGGAGTGTAGCCGGACAGGGGGGCTCCGGACGAGAAAAACTGTTTTTT CAWSVAGQGGSGREKLFF
TRBJ1-5 - - TRBV9 13 TGTGCCAGCAGCACAACCTGGGGTCAGCCCCAGCATTTT CASSTTWGQPQHF
TRBJ2-3 TRBD1 once TRBV5-4 12 TGTGCCAGCAGTGGGGACAGAGATACGCAGTATTTT CASSGDRDTQYF
TRBJ1-1 - - TRBV15 19 TGTGCCACCAGCAGCTCCCCGGGGTCCGGAAGGCTTATGAACACTGAAGCTTTCTTT CATSSSPGSGRLMNTEAFF
TRBJ2-7 TRBD1 - TRBV15 15 TGTGCCACCAGCAGACTGACAGGGGGCACGGGCGAGCAGTACTTC CATSRLTGGTGEQYF
TRBJ2-7 TRBD2 - TRBV25-1 18 TGTGCCAGCAGAACGGGACTAGCGTTACTTTACACGCCCTACGAGCAGTACTTC CASRTGLALLYTPYEQYF
TRBJ1-1 - - TRBV18 16 TGTGCCAGCTCACCACCTGTCCGTAAAGGGAGCACTGAAGCTTTCTTT CASSPPVRKGSTEAFF
TRBJ2-1 - - TRBV30 13 TGTGCCTGGAGTGGCGTTTCCTTCGATGAGCAGTTCTTC CAWSGVSFDEQFF
TRBJ2-1 TRBD1 - TRBV5-6 16 TGTGCCAGCAGCGTCGGGACAGGGGGACTATACAATGAGCAGTTCTTC CASSVGTGGLYNEQFF
TRBJ1-4 - few TRBV30 13 TGTGCCTGGACCCTCCGGGCCGGGGAAAAACTGTTTTTT CAWTLRAGEKLFF
TRBJ1-1 - - TRBV27 13 TGTGCCAGCAGTCGATCATACAACACTGAAGCTTTCTTT CASSRSYNTEAFF
TRBJ1-4 TRBD1 - TRBV19 15 TGTGCCAGTAGTGAGGACAGGGGGAAGGGTGAAAAACTGTTTTTT CASSEDRGKGEKLFF
TRBJ1-1 - - TRBV10-3 17 TGTGCCATCAGTGAGTCTCGGACAGCTAAGATTAACACTGAAGCTTTCTTT CAISESRTAKINTEAFF
TRBJ2-2 - - TRBV2 12 TGTGCCAGCAGTGCCAACACCGGGGAGCTGTTTTTT CASSANTGELFF
TRBJ1-1 - - TRBV18 12 TGTGCCAGCTCCCCCTGGGAGGTTGAAGCTTTCTTT CASSPWEVEAFF
TRBJ2-7 TRBD2 - TRBV27 15 TGTGCCAGCAGTTCGGGACTAGCGGCTCCCTACGAGCAGTACTTC CASSSGLAAPYEQYF
TRBJ1-1 - - TRBV30 15 TGTGCCTGGAGCAGGGGAGAGGGGTGGATCACTGAAGCTTTCTTT CAWSRGEGWITEAFF
TRBJ2-1 - - TRBV7-6 16 TGTGCCAGCAGCTTAGCGAGGCAGAGCTCCTACAATGAGCAGTTCTTC CASSLARQSSYNEQFF
TRBJ2-1 - - TRBV3-1/TRBV3-2 15 TGTGCCAGCAGCCAAGGAGCGACCAAGCACAATGAGCAGTTCTTC CASSQGATKHNEQFF
TRBJ1-4 - - TRBV29-1 14 TGCAGCGTTGAATGGAGGGTCCACGGTGAAAAACTGTTTTTT CSVEWRVHGEKLFF
TRBJ1-4 TRBD1 - TRBV3-1/TRBV3-2 14 TGTGCCAGCAGCTTTCGGACAGGTACTGAAAAACTGTTTTTT CASSFRTGTEKLFF
TRBJ1-6 - - TRBV2 15 TGTGCCAGCCGGCGGGGAGGCTCCTATAATTCACCCCTCCACTTT CASRRGGSYNSPLHF
TRBJ1-1 - - TRBV27 16 TGTGCCAGCAGTTTTTCGACAGGAGGGGTTGGGACTGAAGCTTTCTTT CASSFSTGGVGTEAFF
TRBJ1-5 TRBD1 - TRBV19 12 TGTGCCAGTAGTACCACAGGGGAGACCCAGCATTTT CASSTTGETQHF
TRBJ1-4 TRBD1 - TRBV2 14 TGTGCCAGCAGTGACCGGGACAGGGAACGAAAACTGTTTTTT CASSDRDRERKLFF
TRBJ2-7 TRBD1 - TRBV4-3 16 TGCGCCAGCAGCCAAAACAGGGACAGGGTGAACTACGAGCAGTACTTC CASSQNRDRVNYEQYF
TRBJ1-3 - - TRBV4-2 15 TGTGCCAGCAGCCAAGAGACCCAGTCTGGAAACACCATATATTTT CASSQETQSGNTIYF
TRBJ1-5 - - TRBV6-1 15 TGTGCCAGCAGTGAATATGGGATTGGCAATCAGCCCCAGCATTTT CASSEYGIGNQPQHF
TRBJ1-5 - - TRBV5-1 15 TGCGCCAGCAGCCCAAGGGGGGGGGCAGGGCAGCCCCAGCATTTT CASSPRGGAGQPQHF
TRBJ1-6 - - TRBV5-1 14 TGCGCCAGCAGCTCCCAGGGCCTTGGTTCACCCCTCCACTTT CASSSQGLGSPLHF
TRBJ2-3 TRBD2 - TRBV30 14 TGTGCCTGGAAGCTAGCGGGCAGCACAGATACGCAGTATTTT CAWKLAGSTDTQYF
TRBJ2-5 - once TRBV12-3/TRBV12-4 13 TGTGCCAGCAGTCTAGGGGACCCGGAGACCCAGTACTTC CASSLGDPETQYF
TRBJ2-1 - - TRBV27 14 TGTGCCAGCAGTTTAAAACAGGGACTCAATGAGCAGTTCTTC CASSLKQGLNEQFF
TRBJ2-7 - - TRBV6-5 15 TGTGCCAGCAGTCCCGAGGGGGGAAGGGCCTACGAGCAGTACTTC CASSPEGGRAYEQYF
TRBJ2-1 TRBD2 few TRBV4-2 15 TGTGCCAGCAGCCCACGACTAGCTACAGTTGACGAGCAGTTCTTC CASSPRLATVDEQFF
TRBJ1-2 - - TRBV21-1 13 TGTGCCAGCAGCCCGGACAGTAAATATGGCTACACCTTC CASSPDSKYGYTF
TRBJ1-2 - - TRBV11-3 16 TGTGCCAGCAGCTTCAATCCGGGTGGGCCCTCCTATGGCTACACCTTC CASSFNPGGPSYGYTF
TRBJ1-1 TRBD1 - TRBV5-5 15 TGTGCCAGCAGCATGTCCGGGACAGAGTTTTATGAAGCTTTCTTT CASSMSGTEFYEAFF
TRBJ2-7 - - TRBV5-4 16 TGTGCCAGCAGCTTGGAGCTTTCGGATCCGGACTACGAGCAGTACTTC CASSLELSDPDYEQYF
TRBJ2-7 TRBD2 once TRBV11-2 14 TGTGCCAGCAGTTCGCGGTGGGGGGGCTACGAGCAGTACTTC CASSSRWGGYEQYF